Below, 27 T cell receptor beta chains from the same sample are listed, as sequenced in a study of blood T cell repertoires in COVID-19. Sequencing was performed with immunoSEQ multiplex PCR; in TCRdb, only in-frame clones are kept and a portion is missing. The profile shows roughly 150,000 clones, 83% of them singletons. Sequenced material: peripheral blood. These receptors were obtained from a woman aged 80 or over with acute or convalescent COVID-19.

The chain has TRBV5-4 and TRBJ1-6; 8 nucleotides agree with TRBD1. The CDR3 runs 15 residues. Germline V lookup: CDR1 SGHNT, CDR2 YYREEE (reference sequence). V gave up 4 bases and J gave up 9 bases; unmatched junction bases: 9. CDR3 nucleotide sequence: TGTGCCAGCAGCCTGACAGGGGAAGTTGGTTCACCCCTCCACTTT. Translating gives CASSLTGEVGSPLHF. The full variable domain, rest sourced from reference TRBV5-4 and TRBJ1-6, is ETGVTQSPTHLIKTRGQQVTLRCSSQSGHNTVSWYQQALGQGPQFIFQYYREEENGRGNFPPRFSGLQFPNYSSELNVNALELDDSALYLCASSLTGEVGSPLHFGNGTRLTVT.

The gene calls are TRBV14 and TRBJ2-3; 14 positions match TRBD2. The J segment lost 0 bases and the V segment lost 4 bases, leaving 9 bases of the junction unmatched. This CDR3 region has 19 residues. Germline CDR1 and CDR2: SGHDN and FVKESK. Here the CDR3 DNA reads TGTGCCAGCAGCCTACGGACTAGCGGGAGGCGAACTAGCACAGATACGCAGTATTTT. Translation: CASSLRTSGRRTSTDTQYF.

This chain uses TRBV9 with TRBJ2-2; D may be TRBD2 (5 bases). Germline values: CDR1 SGDLS, CDR2 YYNGEE. V gave up 0 bases and J gave up 1 base, with 7 bases separating them. The CDR3 loop spans 15 amino acids. The CDR3 region is CASSVVGLNTGELFF. CDR3 nucleotide sequence: TGTGCCAGCAGCGTAGTAGGACTGAACACCGGGGAGCTGTTTTTT.

This clone has only one observation. This sequence joins TRBV5-1 and TRBJ1-3; no reliable D call. This CDR3 contains 14 residues. Germline lookup yields CDR1 SGHRS and CDR2 YFSETQ. The V end was cut by 4 bases, the J end by 0 bases, with 8 bases between. CDR3 in DNA: TGCGCCAGCAGCCTAGGAAGCTCTGGAAACACCATATATTTT. It codes for CASSLGSSGNTIYF.

The J gene is TRBJ1-3, the V gene TRBV7-2; the D is unclear. This CDR3 spans 15 amino acids. V lost 1 base and J lost 2, with 9 bases in between. CDR1 and CDR2 (germline): SGHTA, FQGNSA. The CDR3 bases are TGTGCCAGCAGCTTAGATTGGGCCACTGGAAACACCATATATTTT. Translating gives CASSLDWATGNTIYF.

This clone was detected once. The DNA of the CDR3 is TGTGCCACCAGTGATTATGACAGTAAAGAGACCCAGTACTTC. Translating it yields CATSDYDSKETQYF. The chain carries TRBV24-1 and TRBJ2-5; possibly TRBD1 for D (5 bases). The CDR3 runs 14 residues. The germline V and J ends were trimmed by 2 bases and 3 bases, with 9 bases remaining between them. The germline CDR1 and CDR2 sequences are KGHDR and SFDVKD.

This chain connects TRBV7-2 to TRBJ2-5; 13 bases line up with TRBD2. The CDR3 is made up of 14 amino acids. Germline CDR1 and CDR2: SGHTA and FQGNSA. V gave up 8 bases and J gave up 5 bases; unmatched junction bases: 5. In nucleotides, the CDR3 is TGTGCCAGCGAACTAGCGGGGGGGCGCGAGACCCAGTACTTC. It codes for CASELAGGRETQYF.

The chain recombines TRBV4-2 with TRBJ2-2; possible D gene TRBD1, 6 bases. Trimming shortened V by 2 bases and J by 1 base, and 8 bases separated the two germline ends. Germline assignment: CDR1 LGHNA and CDR2 YNFKEQ. This CDR3 has 15 residues. CDR3 nucleotide sequence: TGTGCCAGCAGCCAACAGGGACAGAACACCGGGGAGCTGTTTTTT. This gives the protein CASSQQGQNTGELFF.

This chain uses TRBV19 with TRBJ1-1; 10 bases map to TRBD1. Looked up from germline, CDR1 is LNHDA and CDR2 is SQIVND (reference sequence). Trimming cost V 6 bases and J 5 bases; bases outside gene matches: 9. The CDR3 spans 15 residues. The CDR3 sequence is CASSLRTGGGTEAFF. Written as DNA, the CDR3 is TGTGCCAGTAGCCTCCGGACAGGGGGAGGAACTGAAGCTTTCTTT.

This sequence joins TRBV5-5 and TRBJ2-7; D is uncertain. Germline loops: CDR1 SGHKS, CDR2 YYEKEE (reference sequence). The CDR3 consists of 15 residues. The germline V and J ends were trimmed by 0 bases and 6 bases, with 16 bases remaining between them. CDR3 protein: CASSLVGQASAEQYF. The CDR3 region has the DNA TGTGCCAGCAGCTTGGTGGGTCAGGCCTCAGCCGAGCAGTACTTC. The variable domain in full, with the rest retrieved from reference TRBV5-5 and TRBJ2-7, is DAGVTQSPTHLIKTRGQQVTLRCSPISGHKSVSWYQQVLGQGPQFIFQYYEKEERGRGNFPDRFSARQFPNYSSELNVNALLLGDSALYLCASSLVGQASAEQYFGPGTRLTVT.

This clone was recorded once. Here the CDR3 DNA reads TGCGCCAGCAGCCAAGTTGGGCAGGGGGCCGGGTATGGCTACACCTTC. This sequence encodes CASSQVGQGAGYGYTF. This sequence joins TRBV4-1 and TRBJ1-2; 8 bases map to TRBD1. Germline CDR1 MGHRA, CDR2 YSYEKL. This CDR3 region has 16 residues. The J segment lost 5 bases and the V segment lost 1 base, leaving 9 bases of the junction unmatched.

This chain connects TRBV5-5 to TRBJ1-5; tentative D call: TRBD1 (5 bases). CDR1 is SGHKS, CDR2 YYEKEE, per germline (reference sequence). Trimming stripped 0 bases from V and 5 bases from J, with 6 bases between. The CDR3 consists of 13 residues. CDR3 nucleotides: TGTGCCAGCAGCTTGGCGGGGGATCAGCCCCAGCATTTT. Translation: CASSLAGDQPQHF.

CDR3 sequence reads: CASSPGTGGSYGYTF. The CDR3 DNA is TGTGCCAGCAGTCCAGGGACAGGGGGCTCCTATGGCTACACCTTC. The rearrangement links TRBV27 to TRBJ1-2; TRBD1 agrees at 12 bases. The CDR3 spans 15 residues. The J segment lost 4 bases and the V segment lost 5 bases, leaving 5 bases of the junction unmatched. Germline V gives CDR1 MNHEY, CDR2 SMNVEV (reference sequence).

The J gene is TRBJ1-6, the V gene TRBV15; D is perhaps TRBD1 (6 bases). This CDR3 spans 17 amino acids. The V and J ends lost 1 base and 0 bases respectively, with 10 bases between them. CDR1 and CDR2 (germline): LNHNV, YYDKDF (reference sequence). The CDR3 sequence is CATSRVRGSSYNSPLHF. The CDR3, as DNA: TGTGCCACCAGCAGAGTAAGGGGGAGCTCCTATAATTCACCCCTCCACTTT.

The table lists this clone with a few counts. The V and J genes are TRBV10-1 and TRBJ2-1; no definite D call. Germline V gene lookup returns CDR1 WNHNN and CDR2 SYGVQD (reference sequence). Trimming cost V 4 bases and J 9 bases, with 10 bases left between them. The CDR3 spans 12 residues. The CDR3 protein is CASSVLGGEQFF. CDR3 bases: TGCGCCAGCAGTGTCCTAGGTGGTGAGCAGTTCTTC.

The genes are TRBV6-2 or TRBV6-3 and TRBJ2-7, with 9 bases lining up with TRBD1. Germline CDR1 is MNHEY and CDR2 is SVGEGT. This CDR3 is 14 amino acids long. The junction had 6 bases not matched to a gene; V was cut back by 6 bases and J by 3 bases. The CDR3 sequence is CASSAGTGFYEQYF. Here the CDR3 DNA reads TGTGCCAGCAGCGCCGGGACAGGGTTCTACGAGCAGTACTTC.

The V gene is TRBV30, the J gene TRBJ2-5; perhaps TRBD2 as D (6 bases). Trimming cost V 0 bases and J 3 bases, with 14 bases left between them. CDR3 length equals 15 residues. The germline V gene encodes CDR1 GTSNPN and CDR2 SVGIG (reference sequence). CDR3 residues: CAWSVHGLQKETQYF. The CDR3 DNA reads as TGTGCCTGGAGTGTACACGGACTACAGAAAGAGACCCAGTACTTC.

This clone has only one observation. Here the CDR3 reads CASSGRTGYQPQHF. In DNA form, the CDR3 reads TGTGCCAGCAGTGGACGGACAGGGTATCAGCCCCAGCATTTT. J is TRBJ1-5 and V is TRBV28; TRBD1 agrees at 8 bases. Germline CDR1 and CDR2: MDHEN and SYDVKM. J lost 5 bases, V lost 5 bases, and 5 bases had no gene match. The CDR3 contains 14 residues.

This clone was counted once. CDR3 region: CASSFPAAPQFF. In nucleotides, the CDR3 is TGTGCCAGCAGCTTCCCTGCAGCGCCGCAGTTCTTC. The genes are TRBV7-9 and TRBJ2-1; D is unresolved. Trimming took 3 bases from V and 12 from J, leaving 12 bases between them. The CDR3 covers 12 residues. Germline V gene sequence: CDR1 SEHNR, CDR2 FQNEAQ (reference sequence).

This chain links TRBV19 with TRBJ1-1, with a possible D match to TRBD1 (6 bases). Trimming left V 6 bases short and J 3 bases short, with 14 bases between. CDR1 LNHDA and CDR2 SQIVND come from the germline V gene (reference sequence). This CDR3 is 14 amino acids long. The CDR3 region is CASSKQGWDTEAFF. CDR3 DNA sequence: TGTGCCAGTAGCAAACAGGGTTGGGACACTGAAGCTTTCTTT.

The chain joins TRBV19 to TRBJ1-5; no definite D call. Germline CDR1 and CDR2: LNHDA and SQIVND (reference sequence). The CDR3 length is 14 residues. Trimming removed 4 bases from V and 3 bases from J, with 10 bases in between. This CDR3 is CASSSQTSNQPQHF. CDR3 bases: TGTGCCAGTAGTAGTCAGACTTCCAATCAGCCCCAGCATTTT.

The CDR3 nucleotides read TGCGCCAGCAGCTTGGCGGGACAGGGGAGCGCCACCGGGGAGCTGTTTTTT. Translating it yields CASSLAGQGSATGELFF. The rearrangement uses TRBV5-1 and TRBJ2-2, with TRBD1 matching 10 bases. Trimming cost V 0 bases and J 4 bases; bases outside gene matches: 6. Germline values: CDR1 SGHRS, CDR2 YFSETQ. This CDR3 region has 17 residues.

This chain joins TRBV29-1 and TRBJ2-1, with 8 bases fitting TRBD1. This CDR3 comprises 14 residues. CDR1 is SQVTM, CDR2 ANQGSEA, per germline. J gave up 3 bases and V 6 bases, and 7 bases lay outside the gene matches. The CDR3 region is CSVVRTGFYNEQFF. For the CDR3, the DNA is TGCAGCGTCGTAAGGACAGGGTTCTACAATGAGCAGTTCTTC.

This clone has a single count. V usage is TRBV5-4 and J usage is TRBJ1-1, with TRBD1 as a possible D gene (5 bases). The germline CDR1 and CDR2 sequences are SGHNT and YYREEE (reference sequence). This CDR3 has 12 residues. The ends were cut back, 6 bases at V and 6 bases at J, with 12 bases in the middle. The DNA of the CDR3 is TGTGCCAGCACCCGCGGGGGGGCTGAAGCTTTCTTT. It codes for CASTRGGAEAFF.

A word on this clone: The same CDR3 can be traced to other DNA sequences in this sample. This sequence joins TRBV19 and TRBJ1-5; D call uncertain. This CDR3 is built from 13 residues. From germline, CDR1 is LNHDA and CDR2 SQIVND (reference sequence). V shed 3 bases and J shed 4 bases, with 7 bases lying between them. CDR3 residues: CASSITENQPQHF. Here the CDR3 DNA reads TGTGCCAGTAGTATCACGGAGAATCAGCCCCAGCATTTT.

The rearrangement uses TRBV7-2 and TRBJ2-5; 9 bases fit TRBD2. The germline V gene encodes CDR1 SGHTA and CDR2 FQGNSA. V dropped 5 bases and J dropped 4; count of bases not matched to a gene: 5. The CDR3 runs 14 residues. In nucleotides, the CDR3 is TGTGCCAGCAGCATTAGCGGGAGCCGAGAGACCCAGTACTTC. This encodes CASSISGSRETQYF.

The chain employs TRBV11-2 and TRBJ2-1; 7 positions agree with TRBD2. Germline V gene sequence: CDR1 SGHAT, CDR2 FQNNGV. V was pared by 7 bases and J by 8 bases, with 8 bases of the junction left unmatched. The CDR3 runs to 13 residues. The CDR3 nucleotides read TGTGCCAGCAACTGGGGGGGGATCGATGAGCAGTTCTTC. Translation gives CASNWGGIDEQFF.